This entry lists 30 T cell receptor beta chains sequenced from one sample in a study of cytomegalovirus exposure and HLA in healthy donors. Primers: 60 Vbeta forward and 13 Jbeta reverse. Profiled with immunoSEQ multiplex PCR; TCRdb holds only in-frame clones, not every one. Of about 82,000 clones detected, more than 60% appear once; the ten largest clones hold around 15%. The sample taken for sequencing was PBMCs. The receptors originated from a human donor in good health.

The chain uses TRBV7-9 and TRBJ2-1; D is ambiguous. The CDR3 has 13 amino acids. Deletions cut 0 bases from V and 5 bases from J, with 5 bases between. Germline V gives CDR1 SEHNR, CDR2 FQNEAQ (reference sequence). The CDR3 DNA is TGTGCCAGCAGCTTAGCCCGAGACAATGAGCAGTTCTTC. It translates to CASSLARDNEQFF.

The CDR3 region has the DNA TGTGCCAGCAGTGTACTGACAGGGTTTCCTCAGGGCTACACCTTC. This sequence encodes CASSVLTGFPQGYTF. The genes are TRBV9 and TRBJ1-2; 7 bases fit TRBD1. Germline lookup yields CDR1 SGDLS and CDR2 YYNGEE. The CDR3 runs to 15 residues. J was trimmed by 8 bases and V by 5 bases; bases with no gene match: 15.

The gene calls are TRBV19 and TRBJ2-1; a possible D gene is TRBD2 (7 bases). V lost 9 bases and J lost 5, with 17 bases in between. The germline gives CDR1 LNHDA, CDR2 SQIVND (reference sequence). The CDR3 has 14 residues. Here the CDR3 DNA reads TGTGCCAGCGACGGGGGGCGGGTGGACAATGAGCAGTTCTTC. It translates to CASDGGRVDNEQFF. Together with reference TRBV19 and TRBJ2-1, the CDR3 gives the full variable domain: DGGITQSPKYLFRKEGQNVTLSCEQNLNHDAMYWYRQDPGQGLRLIYYSQIVNDFQKGDIAEGYSVSREKKESFPLTVTSAQKNPTAFYLCASDGGRVDNEQFFGPGTRLTVL.

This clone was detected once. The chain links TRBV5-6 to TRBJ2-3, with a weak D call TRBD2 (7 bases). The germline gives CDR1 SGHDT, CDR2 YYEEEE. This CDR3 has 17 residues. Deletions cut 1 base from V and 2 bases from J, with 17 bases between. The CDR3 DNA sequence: TGTGCCAGCAGCTTGAGAGGGGGGGCCCTCGACACAGATACGCAGTATTTT. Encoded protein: CASSLRGGALDTDTQYF. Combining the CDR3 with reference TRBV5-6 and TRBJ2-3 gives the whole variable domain DAGVTQSPTHLIKTRGQQVTLRCSPKSGHDTVSWYQQALGQGPQFIFQYYEEEERQRGNFPDRFSGHQFPNYSSELNVNALLLGDSALYLCASSLRGGALDTDTQYFGPGTRLTVL.

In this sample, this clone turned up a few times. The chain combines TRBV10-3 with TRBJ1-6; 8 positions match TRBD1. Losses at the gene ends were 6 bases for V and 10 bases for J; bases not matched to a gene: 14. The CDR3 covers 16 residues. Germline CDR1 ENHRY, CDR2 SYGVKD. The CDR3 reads CAISRDRQPSGSPLHF. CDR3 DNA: TGTGCCATCAGCCGGGACAGGCAACCCTCGGGGTCACCCCTCCACTTT.

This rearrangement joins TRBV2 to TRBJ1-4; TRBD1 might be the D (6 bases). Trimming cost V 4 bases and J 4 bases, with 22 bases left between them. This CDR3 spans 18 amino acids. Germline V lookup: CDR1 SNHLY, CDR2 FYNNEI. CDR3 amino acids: CASSAFPQAGTLNEKLFF. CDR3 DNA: TGTGCCAGCAGTGCCTTTCCCCAGGCCGGGACACTTAATGAAAAACTGTTTTTT.

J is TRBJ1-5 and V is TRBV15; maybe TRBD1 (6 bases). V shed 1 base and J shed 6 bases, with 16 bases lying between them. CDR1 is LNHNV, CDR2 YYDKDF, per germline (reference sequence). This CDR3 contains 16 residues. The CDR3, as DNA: TGTGCCACCAGCAGAGGTTCGTCAGGGGTTCTTCAGCCCCAGCATTTT. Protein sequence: CATSRGSSGVLQPQHF.

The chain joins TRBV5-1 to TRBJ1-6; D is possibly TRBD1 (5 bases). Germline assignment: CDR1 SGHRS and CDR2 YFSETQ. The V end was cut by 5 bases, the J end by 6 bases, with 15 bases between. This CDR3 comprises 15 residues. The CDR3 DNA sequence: TGCGCCAGCAGTCTTACAGGTCCCTCTAATTCACCCCTCCACTTT. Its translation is CASSLTGPSNSPLHF. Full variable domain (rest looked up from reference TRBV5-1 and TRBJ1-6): KAGVTQTPRYLIKTRGQQVTLSCSPISGHRSVSWYQQTPGQGLQFLFEYFSETQRNKGNFPGRFSGRQFSNSRSEMNVSTLELGDSALYLCASSLTGPSNSPLHFGNGTRLTVT.

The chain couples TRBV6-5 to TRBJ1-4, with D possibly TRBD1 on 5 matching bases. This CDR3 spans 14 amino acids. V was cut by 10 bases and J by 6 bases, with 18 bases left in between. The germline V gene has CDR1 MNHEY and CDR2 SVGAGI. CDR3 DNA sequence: TGTGCCACCCAGCCAGGGAGGAATCATGAAAAACTGTTTTTT. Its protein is CATQPGRNHEKLFF.

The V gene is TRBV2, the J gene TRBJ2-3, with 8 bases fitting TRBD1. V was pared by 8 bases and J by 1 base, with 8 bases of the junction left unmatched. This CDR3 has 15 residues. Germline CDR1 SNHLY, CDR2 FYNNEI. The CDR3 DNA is TGTGCCAGCGACCCCGGGACAGGCCGCACAGATACGCAGTATTTT. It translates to CASDPGTGRTDTQYF.

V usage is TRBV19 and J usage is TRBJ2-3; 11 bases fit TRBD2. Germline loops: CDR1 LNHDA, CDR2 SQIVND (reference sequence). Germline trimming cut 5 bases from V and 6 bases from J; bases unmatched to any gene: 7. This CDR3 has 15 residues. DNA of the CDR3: TGTGCCAGTAGTTATCTAGCGGGGGGATTGGATACGCAGTATTTT. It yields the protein CASSYLAGGLDTQYF.

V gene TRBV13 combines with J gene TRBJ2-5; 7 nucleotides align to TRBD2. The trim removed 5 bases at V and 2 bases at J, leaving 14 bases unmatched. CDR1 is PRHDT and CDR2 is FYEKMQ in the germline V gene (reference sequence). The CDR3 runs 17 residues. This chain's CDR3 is CASSPDVGRGVQETQYF. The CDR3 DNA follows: TGTGCCAGCAGCCCGGACGTTGGACGGGGGGTTCAAGAGACCCAGTACTTC. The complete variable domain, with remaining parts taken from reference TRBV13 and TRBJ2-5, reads AAGVIQSPRHLIKEKRETATLKCYPIPRHDTVYWYQQGPGQDPQFLISFYEKMQSDKGSIPDRFSAQQFSDYHSELNMSSLELGDSALYFCASSPDVGRGVQETQYFGPGTRLLVL.

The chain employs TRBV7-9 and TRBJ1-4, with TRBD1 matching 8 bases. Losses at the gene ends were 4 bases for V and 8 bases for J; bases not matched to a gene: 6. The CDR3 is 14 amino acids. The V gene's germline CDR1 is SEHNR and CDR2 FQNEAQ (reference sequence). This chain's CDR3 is CASSSTGEWEKLFF. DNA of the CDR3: TGTGCCAGCAGCTCGACAGGGGAATGGGAAAAACTGTTTTTT.

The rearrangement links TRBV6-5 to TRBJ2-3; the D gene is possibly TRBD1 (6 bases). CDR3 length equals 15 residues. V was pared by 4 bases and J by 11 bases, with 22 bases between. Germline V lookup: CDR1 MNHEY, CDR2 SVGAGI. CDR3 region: CASSSDSRNTRGQYF. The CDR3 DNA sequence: TGTGCCAGCAGTTCGGACAGCCGAAATACCCGCGGGCAGTATTTT.

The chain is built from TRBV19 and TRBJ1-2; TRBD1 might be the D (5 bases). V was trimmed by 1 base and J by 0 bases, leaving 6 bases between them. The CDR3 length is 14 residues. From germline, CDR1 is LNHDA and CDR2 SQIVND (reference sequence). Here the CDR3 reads CASSIGQSNYGYTF. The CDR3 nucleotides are TGTGCCAGTAGTATAGGACAGTCTAACTATGGCTACACCTTC.

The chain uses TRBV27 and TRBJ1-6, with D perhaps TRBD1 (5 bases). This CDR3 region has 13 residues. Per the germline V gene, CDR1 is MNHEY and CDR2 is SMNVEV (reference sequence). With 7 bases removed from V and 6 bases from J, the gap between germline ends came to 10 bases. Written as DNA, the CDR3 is TGTGCCAGCAATGACAGATCTAATTCACCCCTCCACTTT. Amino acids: CASNDRSNSPLHF.

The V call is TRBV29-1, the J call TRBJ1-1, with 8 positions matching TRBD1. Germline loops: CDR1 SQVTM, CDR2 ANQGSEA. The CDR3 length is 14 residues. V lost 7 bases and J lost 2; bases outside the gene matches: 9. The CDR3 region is CSDPGTGLNTEAFF. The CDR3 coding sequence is TGCAGCGACCCCGGGACAGGTCTAAACACTGAAGCTTTCTTT.

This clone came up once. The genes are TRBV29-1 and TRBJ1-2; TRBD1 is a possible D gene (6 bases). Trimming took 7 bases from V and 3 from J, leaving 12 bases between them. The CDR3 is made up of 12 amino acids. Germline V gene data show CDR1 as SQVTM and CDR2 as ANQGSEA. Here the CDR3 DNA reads TGCAGCGCCGGGGGGGCGGACTATGGCTACACCTTC. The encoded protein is CSAGGADYGYTF.

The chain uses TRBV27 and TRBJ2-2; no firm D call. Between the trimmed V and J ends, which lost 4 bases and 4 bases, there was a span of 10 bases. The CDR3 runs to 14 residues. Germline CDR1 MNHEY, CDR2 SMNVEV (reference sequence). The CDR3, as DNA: TGTGCCAGCAGTTGGGTCTCGGGCACCGGGGAGCTGTTTTTT. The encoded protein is CASSWVSGTGELFF.

The CDR3: CASSRIGQGGSGYTF. The CDR3, as DNA: TGTGCCAGCAGTCGGATCGGACAGGGGGGGAGCGGCTACACCTTC. This sequence joins TRBV5-6 and TRBJ1-2; 10 positions match TRBD1. The CDR3 totals 15 residues. CDR1 is SGHDT, CDR2 YYEEEE, per germline. J lost 8 bases, V lost 5 bases, and 12 bases had no gene match.

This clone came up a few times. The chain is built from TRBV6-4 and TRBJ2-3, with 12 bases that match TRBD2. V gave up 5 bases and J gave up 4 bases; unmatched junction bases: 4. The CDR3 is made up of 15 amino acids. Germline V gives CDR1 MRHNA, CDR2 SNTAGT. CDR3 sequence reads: CASSQTSGGADTQYF. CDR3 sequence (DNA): TGTGCCAGCAGTCAGACTAGCGGGGGTGCAGATACGCAGTATTTT.

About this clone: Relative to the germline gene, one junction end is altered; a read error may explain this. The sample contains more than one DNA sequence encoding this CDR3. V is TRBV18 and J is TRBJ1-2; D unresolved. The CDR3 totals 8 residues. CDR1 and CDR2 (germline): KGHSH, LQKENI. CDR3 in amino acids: CASSWRAF. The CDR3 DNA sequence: TGTGCCAGCTCCTGGAGAGCCTTC.

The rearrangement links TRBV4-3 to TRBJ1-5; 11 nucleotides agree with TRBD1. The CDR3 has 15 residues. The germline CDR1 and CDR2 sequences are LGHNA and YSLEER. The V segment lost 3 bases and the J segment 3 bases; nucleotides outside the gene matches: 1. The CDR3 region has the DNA TGCGCCAGCAGCCAGGGACAGGGGGACAATCAGCCCCAGCATTTT. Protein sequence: CASSQGQGDNQPQHF.

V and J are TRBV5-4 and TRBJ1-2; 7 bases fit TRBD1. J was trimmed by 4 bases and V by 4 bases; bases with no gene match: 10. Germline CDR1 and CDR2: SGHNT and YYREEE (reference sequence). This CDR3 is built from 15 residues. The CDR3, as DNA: TGTGCCAGCAGCCTACGTGGCAGGGGGGTCTATGGCTACACCTTC. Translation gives CASSLRGRGVYGYTF.

CDR3 coding DNA: TGTGCCAGCAGTGCCGAACAGGATACGCAGTATTTT. Encoded protein: CASSAEQDTQYF. The V call is TRBV2, the J call TRBJ2-3; D unclear. The CDR3 runs 12 residues. The V end lost 4 bases, the J end lost 6 bases, and 8 bases lay between the germline ends. Germline V gene lookup returns CDR1 SNHLY and CDR2 FYNNEI.

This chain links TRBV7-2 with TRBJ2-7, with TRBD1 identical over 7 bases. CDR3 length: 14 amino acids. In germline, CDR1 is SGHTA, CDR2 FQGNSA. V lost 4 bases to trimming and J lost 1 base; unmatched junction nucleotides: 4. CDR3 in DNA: TGTGCCAGCAGCTACAGGGGTTTTTCCTACGAGCAGTACTTC. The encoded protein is CASSYRGFSYEQYF.

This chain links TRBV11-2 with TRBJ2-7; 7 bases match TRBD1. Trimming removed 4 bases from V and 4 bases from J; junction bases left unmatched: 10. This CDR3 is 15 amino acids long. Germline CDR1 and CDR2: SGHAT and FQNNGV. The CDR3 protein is CASSSRQGFGYEQYF. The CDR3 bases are TGTGCCAGCAGCTCAAGACAGGGATTCGGGTACGAGCAGTACTTC.

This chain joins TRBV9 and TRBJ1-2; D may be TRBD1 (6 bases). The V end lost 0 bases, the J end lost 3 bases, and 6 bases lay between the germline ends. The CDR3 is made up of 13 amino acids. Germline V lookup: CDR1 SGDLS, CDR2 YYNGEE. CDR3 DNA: TGTGCCAGCAGCGTAGGGACAGACTATGGCTACACCTTC. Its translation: CASSVGTDYGYTF.

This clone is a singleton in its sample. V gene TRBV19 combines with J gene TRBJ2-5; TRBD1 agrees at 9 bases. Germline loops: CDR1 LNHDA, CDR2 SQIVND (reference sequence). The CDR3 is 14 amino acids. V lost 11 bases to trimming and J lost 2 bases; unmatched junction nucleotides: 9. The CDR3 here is CASGGDREQETQYF. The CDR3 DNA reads TGTGCCTCCGGTGGGGACAGGGAACAAGAGACCCAGTACTTC. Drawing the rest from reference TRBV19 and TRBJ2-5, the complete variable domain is DGGITQSPKYLFRKEGQNVTLSCEQNLNHDAMYWYRQDPGQGLRLIYYSQIVNDFQKGDIAEGYSVSREKKESFPLTVTSAQKNPTAFYLCASGGDREQETQYFGPGTRLLVL.

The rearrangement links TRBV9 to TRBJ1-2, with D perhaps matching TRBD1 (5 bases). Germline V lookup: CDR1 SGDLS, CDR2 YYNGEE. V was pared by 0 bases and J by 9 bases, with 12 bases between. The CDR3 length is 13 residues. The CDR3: CASSVAVRGSYTF. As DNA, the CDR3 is TGTGCCAGCAGCGTAGCTGTTAGGGGTAGCTACACCTTC. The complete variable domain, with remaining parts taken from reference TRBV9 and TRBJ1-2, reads DSGVTQTPKHLITATGQRVTLRCSPRSGDLSVYWYQQSLDQGLQFLIQYYNGEERAKGNILERFSAQQFPDLHSELNLSSLELGDSALYFCASSVAVRGSYTFGSGTRLTVV.